Shown below are 27 T cell receptor beta chains from a single sample sequenced in a study of OX40 agonist ivuxolimab in advanced cancers. Profiled with immunoSEQ multiplex PCR; TCRdb holds only in-frame clones, not every one. The table has around 140,000 clones, approximately 90% seen once; the top ten hold 0.85% to 1.4%. This sample comprised CD4+ or CD8+ T cells sorted from blood, obtained in a trial of the OX40 agonist ivuxolimab. The source is an adult with an advanced solid tumor such as melanoma, head and neck, liver or kidney cancer.

This chain joins TRBV28 and TRBJ2-5, with TRBD2 as a possible D gene (5 bases). The DNA end is more similar to TRBJ2-7, so the J call may be wrong. The CDR3 is 18 amino acids. Germline CDR1 is MDHEN and CDR2 is SYDVKM. The CDR3 DNA is TGTGCCAGCAGTTCGTACGAACTCTGGGAGCCCTGGGCCAACGAGCAGTACTTC. Amino acid sequence: CASSSYELWEPWANEQYF.

The CDR3 sequence: CASSPGDRLNEKLFF. The CDR3 nucleotides are TGTGCCAGCAGTCCGGGGGACAGACTTAATGAAAAACTGTTTTTT. This rearrangement joins TRBV28 to TRBJ1-4; TRBD1 agrees at 7 bases. The germline CDR1 and CDR2 sequences are MDHEN and SYDVKM. V lost 5 bases to trimming and J lost 4 bases; unmatched junction nucleotides: 7. This CDR3 region has 15 residues.

The gene calls are TRBV9 and TRBJ2-2, with TRBD2 matching 7 bases. This CDR3 is 17 amino acids long. Germline CDR1 and CDR2: SGDLS and YYNGEE. V was pared by 5 bases and J by 4 bases, with 14 bases of the junction left unmatched. The CDR3 reads CASSGSTSALITGELFF. CDR3 coding DNA: TGTGCCAGCAGTGGGAGTACTAGCGCGCTAATCACCGGGGAGCTGTTTTTT. Combining the CDR3 with reference TRBV9 and TRBJ2-2 gives the whole variable domain DSGVTQTPKHLITATGQRVTLRCSPRSGDLSVYWYQQSLDQGLQFLIQYYNGEERAKGNILERFSAQQFPDLHSELNLSSLELGDSALYFCASSGSTSALITGELFFGEGSRLTVL.

The rearrangement links TRBV19 to TRBJ1-5; D not resolved. The CDR3 is 16 residues long. Germline V gene lookup returns CDR1 LNHDA and CDR2 SQIVND (reference sequence). Between the trimmed V and J ends, which lost 3 bases and 4 bases, there was a span of 16 bases. CDR3 residues: CASSIKNSTANQPQHF. The CDR3 DNA reads TGTGCCAGTAGTATTAAGAACTCGACGGCTAATCAGCCCCAGCATTTT.

This chain connects TRBV18 to TRBJ2-7; D not certain. Germline CDR1 KGHSH, CDR2 LQKENI. V shed 3 bases and J shed 3 bases, with 12 bases lying between them. The CDR3 is 14 amino acids. CDR3 DNA: TGTGCCAGCTCACCCCCCCCGCTAGGCTACGAGCAGTACTTC. Its translation is CASSPPPLGYEQYF.

V gene TRBV28 combines with J gene TRBJ2-7; 7 bases line up with TRBD2. This CDR3 is 16 amino acids long. With 3 bases clipped from V and 6 bases from J, the junction kept 14 bases outside the gene matches. CDR1 and CDR2 (germline): MDHEN, SYDVKM. CDR3 amino acids: CASSLVRGRITFEQYF. Here the CDR3 DNA reads TGTGCCAGCAGTTTGGTACGCGGGAGAATAACTTTCGAGCAGTACTTC.

V usage is TRBV19 and J usage is TRBJ1-5, with 8 nucleotides matching TRBD1. Germline V gene data show CDR1 as LNHDA and CDR2 as SQIVND (reference sequence). The CDR3 loop spans 13 amino acids. Germline trimming cut 5 bases from V and 6 bases from J; bases unmatched to any gene: 3. The CDR3 sequence: CASSLDRVQPQHF. CDR3 in DNA: TGTGCCAGTAGTCTGGACAGGGTTCAGCCCCAGCATTTT. Together with reference TRBV19 and TRBJ1-5, the CDR3 gives the full variable domain: DGGITQSPKYLFRKEGQNVTLSCEQNLNHDAMYWYRQDPGQGLRLIYYSQIVNDFQKGDIAEGYSVSREKKESFPLTVTSAQKNPTAFYLCASSLDRVQPQHFGDGTRLSIL.

CDR3 in amino acids: CASSQGYFSGNTIYF. In nucleotides, the CDR3 is TGTGCCAGCAGTCAAGGGTATTTCTCTGGAAACACCATATATTTT. V is TRBV2 and J is TRBJ1-3; D is undetermined. This CDR3 has 15 amino acids. The germline V and J ends were trimmed by 5 bases and 0 bases, with 11 bases remaining between them. Germline V gene data show CDR1 as SNHLY and CDR2 as FYNNEI.

The V call is TRBV30, the J call TRBJ1-1; D unclear. CDR1 GTSNPN and CDR2 SVGIG come from the germline V gene (reference sequence). Trimming took off 0 bases at V and 7 bases at J, with 15 bases between the two ends. CDR3 length equals 14 residues. CDR3 nucleotides: TGTGCCTGGAGTGTAAAGGGTCTCAAAGGTGAAGCTTTCTTT. Its protein product is CAWSVKGLKGEAFF.

This chain uses TRBV28 with TRBJ2-1; tentative D call: TRBD2 (5 bases). The CDR3 runs to 15 residues. The ends were cut back, 5 bases at V and 0 bases at J, with 11 bases in the middle. Germline lookup yields CDR1 MDHEN and CDR2 SYDVKM. Here the CDR3 reads CASSTLGSSYNEQFF. The CDR3 region has the DNA TGTGCCAGCAGTACTCTAGGGAGCTCCTACAATGAGCAGTTCTTC.

The chain uses TRBV19 and TRBJ2-2, with 8 nucleotides matching TRBD1. The CDR3 extends over 14 amino acids. J was trimmed by 1 base and V by 9 bases; bases with no gene match: 4. The germline V gene encodes CDR1 LNHDA and CDR2 SQIVND (reference sequence). CDR3 sequence: CASRQGKNTGELFF. The CDR3 DNA sequence: TGTGCCAGCAGACAGGGGAAGAACACCGGGGAGCTGTTTTTT.

In DNA, the CDR3 is TGTGCCAGCAGCGTGGGTCCTGCCTCTGGGGCCAACGTCCTGACTTTC. As protein: CASSVGPASGANVLTF. The V gene is TRBV9, the J gene TRBJ2-6; D is undetermined. Germline lookup yields CDR1 SGDLS and CDR2 YYNGEE. The V gene lost 2 bases and the J gene lost 0 bases, with 9 bases spanning the gap. The CDR3 is 16 residues long.

The rearrangement joins TRBV19 to TRBJ2-1; D uncertain. Germline V gives CDR1 LNHDA, CDR2 SQIVND (reference sequence). V gave up 7 bases and J gave up 8 bases, with 18 bases separating them. This CDR3 is 14 amino acids long. In DNA form, the CDR3 reads TGTGCCAGTACAGCGCCCTCGGGTATTCATGAGCAGTTCTTC. It codes for CASTAPSGIHEQFF. The whole variable domain, remainder taken from reference TRBV19 and TRBJ2-1, is DGGITQSPKYLFRKEGQNVTLSCEQNLNHDAMYWYRQDPGQGLRLIYYSQIVNDFQKGDIAEGYSVSREKKESFPLTVTSAQKNPTAFYLCASTAPSGIHEQFFGPGTRLTVL.

This clone came up once. The genes are TRBV4-2 and TRBJ1-1, with 8 positions matching TRBD1. The CDR3 covers 16 residues. Germline V gene data show CDR1 as LGHNA and CDR2 as YNFKEQ. With V trimmed by 0 bases and J by 5 bases, 8 bases remained unmatched. DNA of the CDR3: TGTGCCAGCAGCCAAGATATAAACAGGGGGGCTACTGAAGCTTTCTTT. This translates into CASSQDINRGATEAFF.

V gene TRBV6-1 combines with J gene TRBJ2-2, with TRBD2 matching 10 bases. The CDR3 has 14 amino acids. CDR1 MNHNS and CDR2 SASEGT come from the germline V gene. J lost 7 bases, V lost 6 bases, and 5 bases had no gene match. Written as DNA, the CDR3 is TGTGCCAGCAGGGGTCTAGCGGGAGACGGGGAGCTGTTTTTT. It specifies CASRGLAGDGELFF.

The chain combines TRBV19 with TRBJ2-1; TRBD1 matches 12 bases. The CDR3 totals 17 residues. CDR1 is LNHDA and CDR2 is SQIVND in the germline V gene (reference sequence). The trim removed 0 bases at V and 4 bases at J, leaving 4 bases unmatched. Here the CDR3 reads CASSIDRDRGLYNEQFF. CDR3 nucleotides: TGTGCCAGTAGTATAGACAGGGACAGGGGGCTATACAATGAGCAGTTCTTC. Drawing the rest from reference TRBV19 and TRBJ2-1, the complete variable domain is DGGITQSPKYLFRKEGQNVTLSCEQNLNHDAMYWYRQDPGQGLRLIYYSQIVNDFQKGDIAEGYSVSREKKESFPLTVTSAQKNPTAFYLCASSIDRDRGLYNEQFFGPGTRLTVL.

V is TRBV5-6 and J is TRBJ1-2; TRBD1 might be the D (6 bases). The V gene's germline CDR1 is SGHDT and CDR2 YYEEEE. The CDR3 is 15 amino acids. V was clipped by 1 base and J by 4 bases, with 14 bases between them. Here the CDR3 reads CASSLWTAEVYGYTF. CDR3 nucleotides: TGTGCCAGCAGCTTGTGGACAGCCGAGGTCTATGGCTACACCTTC.

The genes are TRBV6-5 and TRBJ2-1; D could derive from TRBD1 or TRBD2 (5 bases each). Trimming stripped 5 bases from V and 3 bases from J, with 14 bases between. Germline V CDR1 and CDR2: MNHEY, SVGAGI. The CDR3 has 15 residues. In nucleotides, the CDR3 is TGTGCCAGCAGTCAAACGGGGCTAATCTACAATGAGCAGTTCTTC. It yields the protein CASSQTGLIYNEQFF.

The chain is built from TRBV19 and TRBJ1-1, with D unresolved. Germline CDR1 and CDR2: LNHDA and SQIVND (reference sequence). This CDR3 has 14 amino acids. V lost 7 bases and J lost 1, with 13 bases in between. The CDR3 reads CASTKPGRNTEAFF. Here the CDR3 DNA reads TGTGCCAGTACCAAACCCGGGAGGAACACTGAAGCTTTCTTT.

The gene calls are TRBV10-3 and TRBJ1-5; the D gene is possibly TRBD1 (5 bases). The CDR3 runs 14 residues. V was clipped by 6 bases and J by 5 bases, with 14 bases between them. CDR1 and CDR2 (germline): ENHRY, SYGVKD. In nucleotides, the CDR3 is TGTGCCATCAGCCCAAGGGGTGGGGATCAGCCCCAGCATTTT. This translates into CAISPRGGDQPQHF.

The chain is built from TRBV18 and TRBJ2-7, with D perhaps TRBD1 (5 bases). Trimming took off 6 bases at V and 4 bases at J, with 16 bases between the two ends. CDR3 length equals 14 residues. Per the germline V gene, CDR1 is KGHSH and CDR2 is LQKENI. The CDR3 loop reads CASSLSSAGYEQYF. The CDR3 bases are TGTGCCAGCTCCCTCTCTTCAGCAGGGTACGAGCAGTACTTC.

The chain is built from TRBV30 and TRBJ2-7; 8 bases are a match to TRBD2. The CDR3 has 18 amino acids. Germline V lookup: CDR1 GTSNPN, CDR2 SVGIG (reference sequence). With 3 bases clipped from V and 1 base from J, the junction kept 17 bases outside the gene matches. The CDR3 nucleotides read TGTGCCTGGAGCCACCCTGGGTCTGGCGGGAGGAGGTCCTACGAGCAGTACTTC. Translating gives CAWSHPGSGGRRSYEQYF.

This sequence joins TRBV19 and TRBJ2-3, with D perhaps matching TRBD2 (6 bases). Germline loops: CDR1 LNHDA, CDR2 SQIVND (reference sequence). V lost 10 bases, J lost 1 base, and 12 bases lay in between. The CDR3 length is 13 residues. The CDR3 protein is CATQSSGTDTQYF. The CDR3 coding sequence is TGTGCCACCCAATCTAGCGGCACAGATACGCAGTATTTT.

The V call is TRBV6-6, the J call TRBJ1-2, with TRBD1 identical over 8 bases. The CDR3 sequence is 12 residues long. The V and J ends lost 4 bases and 13 bases, in that order; junction bases with no gene match: 8. Germline V gene sequence: CDR1 MNHNY, CDR2 SVGAGI (reference sequence). The CDR3 DNA follows: TGTGCCAGCAGTTCCCGACAGGGGTCATCCACCTTC. Its protein is CASSSRQGSSTF.

V and J are TRBV11-1 and TRBJ2-5, with D possibly being TRBD2 (6 bases). The CDR3 runs to 13 residues. Germline assignment: CDR1 SGHAT and CDR2 FQDESV (reference sequence). V was cut by 9 bases and J by 5 bases, with 16 bases left in between. The CDR3: CASKLGGLETQYF. The CDR3 DNA reads as TGTGCCAGTAAACTGGGGGGTCTGGAGACCCAGTACTTC. Together with reference TRBV11-1 and TRBJ2-5, the CDR3 gives the full variable domain: EAEVAQSPRYKITEKSQAVAFWCDPISGHATLYWYRQILGQGPELLVQFQDESVVDDSQLPKDRFSAERLKGVDSTLKIQPAELGDSAMYLCASKLGGLETQYFGPGTRLLVL.

V usage is TRBV5-1 and J usage is TRBJ2-2; a possible D gene is TRBD2 (6 bases). V lost 4 bases to trimming and J lost 1 base, with 17 bases between them. This CDR3 comprises 17 residues. Germline CDR1 is SGHRS and CDR2 is YFSETQ. The CDR3 DNA reads as TGCGCCAGCAGCGCCGACCCGGGACTGATGAACACCGGGGAGCTGTTTTTT. Its translation: CASSADPGLMNTGELFF.

The rearrangement links TRBV7-9 to TRBJ2-7; D gene ambiguous. CDR3 length: 12 amino acids. V was cut by 3 bases and J by 4 bases, with 7 bases left in between. Germline V gives CDR1 SEHNR, CDR2 FQNEAQ (reference sequence). The chain's CDR3 is CASSFGVYEQYF. CDR3 coding DNA: TGTGCCAGCAGCTTCGGCGTTTACGAGCAGTACTTC.